Following are 31 T cell receptor beta chains from one sample sequenced in a study of blood T cell repertoires in COVID-19. Here immunoSEQ multiplex PCR was the method, and the copy in TCRdb shows in-frame clones only, minus some. Of approximately 69,000 clones listed, roughly 89% are singletons. Sequenced sample: peripheral blood. The receptor set was obtained from a man in his fifties or sixties with acute or convalescent COVID-19.

The chain carries TRBV19 and TRBJ1-1; 8 bases are shared with TRBD1. V gave up 6 bases and J gave up 5 bases; unmatched junction bases: 8. Germline lookup yields CDR1 LNHDA and CDR2 SQIVND (reference sequence). The CDR3 runs to 14 residues. The CDR3, as DNA: TGTGCCAGTAGATCGACAGGGGCAAGGACTGAAGCTTTCTTT. Translation: CASRSTGARTEAFF.

This chain joins TRBV15 and TRBJ2-3; 14 nucleotides line up with TRBD2. Germline V gene sequence: CDR1 LNHNV, CDR2 YYDKDF (reference sequence). The CDR3 covers 20 residues. V trimming: 3 bases; J trimming: 5 bases; junction bases outside the gene matches: 16. The CDR3 DNA reads TGTGCCACCAGCAGGGCACCGGGACTAGCGGGAGTCGGTTTGGGAGATACGCAGTATTTT. This translates into CATSRAPGLAGVGLGDTQYF.

The V and J genes are TRBV10-2 and TRBJ1-2; TRBD1 might be the D (5 bases). Germline V CDR1 and CDR2: WSHSY, SAAADI. The CDR3 loop spans 16 amino acids. The V end lost 3 bases, the J end lost 4 bases, and 18 bases lay between the germline ends. Written as DNA, the CDR3 is TGCGCCAGCAGTGATCTTCAGCGGCCGGGGGGCTATGGCTACACCTTC. Amino acid sequence: CASSDLQRPGGYGYTF.

The CDR3 here is CASSQLGASSYEQYF. The CDR3 DNA sequence: TGCGCCAGCAGCCAACTAGGGGCGAGTTCCTACGAGCAGTACTTC. The chain employs TRBV4-1 and TRBJ2-7, with a weak D call TRBD1 (5 bases). Germline lookup yields CDR1 MGHRA and CDR2 YSYEKL. CDR3 length: 15 amino acids. With 2 bases removed from V and 1 base from J, the gap between germline ends came to 12 bases.

This rearrangement joins TRBV29-1 to TRBJ2-7; possible D gene TRBD1, 5 bases. The CDR3 length is 13 residues. The V end lost 4 bases, the J end lost 0 bases, and 10 bases lay between the germline ends. Per germline, CDR1 SQVTM and CDR2 ANQGSEA. DNA for the CDR3: TGCAGCGTTGGGGTCGACAGCTCCTACGAGCAGTACTTC. Amino acids: CSVGVDSSYEQYF.

The V call is TRBV19, the J call TRBJ1-2, with 9 bases lining up with TRBD1. The germline V gene encodes CDR1 LNHDA and CDR2 SQIVND (reference sequence). This CDR3 is 15 amino acids long. The V gene end was trimmed by 3 bases and the J gene end by 2 bases; junction bases not matched to a gene: 4. The CDR3: CASSMTGGKNYGYTF. CDR3 bases: TGTGCCAGTAGTATGACAGGGGGTAAAAACTATGGCTACACCTTC.

V and J are TRBV7-9 and TRBJ2-7, with TRBD1 identical over 7 bases. Germline V gene lookup returns CDR1 SEHNR and CDR2 FQNEAQ (reference sequence). J was trimmed by 10 bases and V by 5 bases; bases with no gene match: 14. The CDR3 spans 14 residues. The CDR3 region is CASSHPGQPTKQYF. CDR3 nucleotide sequence: TGTGCCAGCAGCCACCCGGGACAGCCTACGAAACAGTACTTC. Looking up the rest from reference TRBV7-9 and TRBJ2-7 gives the full variable domain: DTGVSQNPRHKITKRGQNVTFRCDPISEHNRLYWYRQTLGQGPEFLTYFQNEAQLEKSRLLSDRFSAERPKGSFSTLEIQRTEQGDSAMYLCASSHPGQPTKQYFGPGTRLTVT.

The CDR3, as DNA: TGTGCCACCAGTGTGGGGCGAAAAAGGTTTTGTGAAAACACCATATATTTT. The encoded protein is CATSVGRKRFCENTIYF. The rearrangement uses TRBV24-1 and TRBJ1-3, with D possibly matching TRBD1 (5 bases). Looked up from germline, CDR1 is KGHDR and CDR2 is SFDVKD. The CDR3 extends over 17 amino acids. V shed 5 bases and J shed 6 bases, with 22 bases lying between them.

This sequence joins TRBV5-6 and TRBJ2-7; TRBD1 aligns across 9 bases. The CDR3 totals 15 residues. Germline V gene data show CDR1 as SGHDT and CDR2 as YYEEEE. J was trimmed by 4 bases and V by 1 base; bases with no gene match: 6. CDR3 nucleotide sequence: TGTGCCAGCAGCTTGCCGGGGACAGGGAGGTACGAGCAGTACTTC. This codes for CASSLPGTGRYEQYF.

This clone was counted once. The CDR3 region is CATDRGNEQFF. CDR3 nucleotides: TGTGCTACTGACAGGGGGAATGAGCAGTTCTTC. The rearrangement joins TRBV6-5 to TRBJ2-1, with 9 bases identical to TRBD1. This CDR3 is 11 amino acids long. Per germline, CDR1 MNHEY and CDR2 SVGAGI.

V usage is TRBV5-5 and J usage is TRBJ1-2, with D possibly matching TRBD1 (6 bases). Germline assignment: CDR1 SGHKS and CDR2 YYEKEE (reference sequence). The V end lost 2 bases, the J end lost 4 bases, and 9 bases lay between the germline ends. The CDR3 totals 13 residues. CDR3 nucleotide sequence: TGTGCCAGCAGCTTCTCGGACAGCTATGGCTACACCTTC. Its protein product is CASSFSDSYGYTF.

The rearrangement uses TRBV11-2 and TRBJ2-7, with D possibly matching TRBD2 (6 bases). CDR3 length equals 14 residues. V lost 5 bases to trimming and J lost 6 bases, with 17 bases between them. CDR1 SGHAT and CDR2 FQNNGV come from the germline V gene. The CDR3 loop reads CASSEGGKRVEQYF. CDR3 nucleotide sequence: TGTGCCAGCAGCGAGGGCGGGAAGCGCGTCGAGCAGTACTTC.

The V call is TRBV3-1 (or the pseudogene TRBV3-2), the J call TRBJ2-1; maybe TRBD1 (8 bases). Germline loops: CDR1 LGHDT, CDR2 YNNKEL (reference sequence). Between the trimmed V and J ends, which lost 7 bases and 6 bases, there was a span of 25 bases. CDR3 length: 17 amino acids. Here the CDR3 reads CASTHLGGTGRGNEQFF. The CDR3 bases are TGTGCCAGCACCCACCTGGGAGGGACAGGCCGGGGCAATGAGCAGTTCTTC.

The chain is built from TRBV9 and TRBJ2-1; 7 nucleotides agree with TRBD1. Trimming took 0 bases from V and 3 from J; bases not matched to a gene: 3. CDR3 length: 15 amino acids. Germline lookup yields CDR1 SGDLS and CDR2 YYNGEE. The CDR3 DNA sequence: TGTGCCAGCAGCGTAGGACAGGGATTCTACAATGAGCAGTTCTTC. Its protein is CASSVGQGFYNEQFF.

The chain links TRBV3-1 (or the pseudogene TRBV3-2) to TRBJ2-7; 10 bases fit TRBD2. The V gene's germline CDR1 is LGHDT and CDR2 YNNKEL (reference sequence). This CDR3 contains 15 residues. The trim removed 4 bases at V and 8 bases at J, leaving 11 bases unmatched. CDR3 DNA: TGTGCCAGCAGCCCTAGCGGGAGCTTAGGGAGCAAGCAGTACTTC. This translates into CASSPSGSLGSKQYF.

The chain employs TRBV9 and TRBJ2-1; the match to TRBD2 covers 11 bases. There are 16 residues in the CDR3. Germline loops: CDR1 SGDLS, CDR2 YYNGEE. V shed 2 bases, J shed 10 bases, and the junction held 11 bases outside the gene matches. The CDR3 loop is CASSVGSGRGEEEQFF. The CDR3 DNA reads as TGTGCCAGCAGCGTTGGTAGCGGGAGGGGGGAGGAGGAGCAGTTCTTC.

A single count supports this clone. This chain uses TRBV29-1 with TRBJ2-2; 9 positions match TRBD2. This CDR3 has 14 amino acids. The V gene end was trimmed by 7 bases and the J gene end by 6 bases; junction bases not matched to a gene: 9. CDR1 and CDR2 from the germline V gene are SQVTM and ANQGSEA. As DNA, the CDR3 is TGCAGCGCGAATAGCGGGAGTAAGTCCGGGGAGCTGTTTTTT. It translates to CSANSGSKSGELFF.

The V gene is TRBV6-6, the J gene TRBJ1-5, with TRBD1 matching 8 bases. The germline CDR1 and CDR2 sequences are MNHNY and SVGAGI (reference sequence). Germline trimming cut 6 bases from V and 6 bases from J; bases unmatched to any gene: 4. The CDR3 has 13 residues. The CDR3 spells CASSRGTGQPQHF. CDR3 nucleotides: TGTGCCAGCAGCCGCGGGACAGGTCAGCCCCAGCATTTT.

The rearrangement uses TRBV2 and TRBJ2-5, with 13 bases lining up with TRBD2. Germline V gives CDR1 SNHLY, CDR2 FYNNEI. V gave up 8 bases and J gave up 5 bases; unmatched junction bases: 5. The length of the CDR3 is 14 residues. CDR3 amino acids: CASRTSGSWETQYF. The CDR3 nucleotides read TGTGCCAGCCGGACTAGCGGGAGTTGGGAGACCCAGTACTTC.

Remarks on this clone: Other nucleotide sequences from this sample produce the same CDR3. The rearrangement uses TRBV19 and TRBJ2-7; 10 bases align to TRBD1. This CDR3 contains 13 residues. Germline CDR1 and CDR2: LNHDA and SQIVND (reference sequence). V was pared by 6 bases and J by 3 bases, with 2 bases of the junction left unmatched. The CDR3: CASSRDRGYEQYF. CDR3 sequence (DNA): TGTGCCAGTAGCCGGGACAGGGGCTACGAGCAGTACTTC.

The chain couples TRBV7-2 to TRBJ2-5, with TRBD1 matching over 7 bases. This CDR3 has 15 amino acids. V trimming: 4 bases; J trimming: 3 bases; junction bases outside the gene matches: 8. Germline V gene sequence: CDR1 SGHTA, CDR2 FQGNSA. CDR3 protein: CASSSGQRMEETQYF. CDR3 sequence (DNA): TGTGCCAGCAGCTCGGGACAGCGGATGGAAGAGACCCAGTACTTC.

The V and J genes are TRBV5-8 and TRBJ1-4; the D gene is possibly TRBD1 (5 bases). V was trimmed by 3 bases and J by 16 bases, leaving 16 bases between them. The germline CDR1 and CDR2 sequences are SGHTS and YDEGEE. The CDR3 is made up of 12 amino acids. For the CDR3, the DNA is TGTGCCAGCAGCTCCCGGACAAAAAGGCCGTTTTTT. This gives the protein CASSSRTKRPFF.

This clone was counted a single time. The genes are TRBV10-1 and TRBJ2-7; TRBD1 is a possible D gene (5 bases). V was pared by 3 bases and J by 3 bases, with 9 bases between. CDR1 WNHNN and CDR2 SYGVQD come from the germline V gene (reference sequence). The CDR3 sequence is 13 residues long. The CDR3 sequence is CASSDVDSYEQYF. The CDR3 DNA follows: TGCGCCAGCAGTGACGTTGACAGCTACGAGCAGTACTTC.

The chain recombines TRBV10-3 with TRBJ1-1; D may be TRBD1 (6 bases). V was cut by 3 bases and J by 1 base, with 9 bases left in between. The V gene's germline CDR1 is ENHRY and CDR2 SYGVKD. The CDR3 covers 14 residues. The CDR3, as DNA: TGTGCCATCAGTGAACAGGACAGGAACACTGAAGCTTTCTTT. Protein: CAISEQDRNTEAFF.

The V gene is TRBV5-1, the J gene TRBJ2-3; D possibly corresponds to TRBD1 (6 bases). Trimming took 3 bases from V and 2 from J, leaving 10 bases between them. Per germline, CDR1 SGHRS and CDR2 YFSETQ. The CDR3 runs to 14 residues. The CDR3 spells CASSSGQPTDTQYF. The CDR3 DNA sequence: TGCGCCAGCAGCTCCGGACAGCCCACAGATACGCAGTATTTT.

V gene TRBV19 combines with J gene TRBJ2-6; D unclear. The CDR3 loop spans 14 amino acids. From germline, CDR1 is LNHDA and CDR2 SQIVND (reference sequence). The V end lost 6 bases, the J end lost 1 base, and 7 bases lay between the germline ends. CDR3 in DNA: TGTGCCAGTAGCGATGCGTCTGGGGCCAACGTCCTGACTTTC. Protein sequence: CASSDASGANVLTF. The variable domain in full, completed from reference TRBV19 and TRBJ2-6, reads DGGITQSPKYLFRKEGQNVTLSCEQNLNHDAMYWYRQDPGQGLRLIYYSQIVNDFQKGDIAEGYSVSREKKESFPLTVTSAQKNPTAFYLCASSDASGANVLTFGAGSRLTVL.

This clone was recorded a few times. The chain uses TRBV6-5 and TRBJ1-3; D is ambiguous. Between the trimmed V and J ends, which lost 5 bases and 4 bases, there was a span of 12 bases. From germline, CDR1 is MNHEY and CDR2 SVGAGI. The CDR3 sequence is 14 residues long. The CDR3 region has the DNA TGTGCCAGCAGTCCGCGGGCAAACGGAAACACCATATATTTT. This translates into CASSPRANGNTIYF.

This clone appeared once. The chain uses TRBV10-3 and TRBJ2-7, with D possibly TRBD1 on 7 matching bases. Trimming shortened V by 6 bases and J by 3 bases, and 12 bases separated the two germline ends. The CDR3 extends over 13 amino acids. Germline V lookup: CDR1 ENHRY, CDR2 SYGVKD. The CDR3 DNA is TGTGCCATCAGGCAGGGGGGAAACTACGAGCAGTACTTC. It encodes CAIRQGGNYEQYF.

This sequence joins TRBV12-3 or TRBV12-4 and TRBJ1-1; D call uncertain. The length of the CDR3 is 13 residues. V was shortened by 6 bases and J by 1 base, with 9 bases between the two germline ends. CDR3 sequence: CASSLTPNTEAFF. Written as DNA, the CDR3 is TGTGCCAGCAGCCTAACCCCGAACACTGAAGCTTTCTTT.

The chain employs TRBV28 and TRBJ2-4; D might be TRBD1 (6 bases). Looked up from germline, CDR1 is MDHEN and CDR2 is SYDVKM. Trimming took off 7 bases at V and 0 bases at J, with 13 bases between the two ends. The CDR3 covers 15 residues. The CDR3 here is CASISADRAKNIQYF. The CDR3 DNA reads as TGTGCCAGCATCTCAGCGGACAGAGCCAAAAACATTCAGTACTTC.

The rearrangement links TRBV6-5 to TRBJ2-7; 10 nucleotides match TRBD2. The CDR3 totals 13 residues. CDR1 and CDR2 from the germline V gene are MNHEY and SVGAGI. The J segment lost 4 bases and the V segment lost 8 bases, leaving 5 bases of the junction unmatched. The DNA of the CDR3 is TGTGCCAGCGCGACTAGCGGGTCGTACGAGCAGTACTTC. This translates into CASATSGSYEQYF.